The entry below describes one T cell receptor beta chain. The record originates from a study of blood T cell repertoires in COVID-19. In the study overall: PBMCs, B-cell-depleted T cells, or T cells provided the cDNA or gDNA that made up the material.

Source study methods: The authors estimated nucleated cell counts from reference gene primer amplification. TCRdb keeps only in-frame clones here, not all; method: immunoSEQ multiplex PCR. The DNA was the basis for D and trimming; V, J and clone size are from that table. Of a few hundred thousand clones in the sample, 90% were seen once. The sequence was obtained from a woman in her thirties with COVID-19, enrolled during active disease. The sample consisted of peripheral blood.

CDR3 bases: TGTGCCTGGAGTGTTAGGGGCTCCGGGGAGCTGTTTTTT. It yields the protein CAWSVRGSGELFF. The chain is built from TRBV30 and TRBJ2-2; a possible D gene is TRBD1 (5 bases). Germline V gives CDR1 GTSNPN, CDR2 SVGIG (reference sequence). The CDR3 extends over 13 amino acids. With 0 bases removed from V and 6 bases from J, the gap between germline ends came to 8 bases.